This entry lists 14 T cell receptor beta chains sequenced from one sample in a study of blood T cell repertoires in COVID-19. The data were produced by immunoSEQ multiplex PCR, yet TCRdb's version contains in-frame clones alone and is incomplete. The sample lists tens of thousands of clones; 70% to 85% were seen once. The source material was peripheral blood. These receptors all stem from a man aged 55 to 70 with acute or convalescent COVID-19.

The rearrangement joins TRBV7-2 to TRBJ2-2, with D perhaps matching TRBD2 (5 bases). The germline V and J ends were trimmed by 6 bases and 5 bases, with 10 bases remaining between them. Germline V gene lookup returns CDR1 SGHTA and CDR2 FQGNSA. The CDR3 is 13 residues long. The CDR3 spells CASRSRGTGELFF. The CDR3 DNA reads TGTGCCAGCAGGTCAAGAGGGACCGGGGAGCTGTTTTTT.

This sequence joins TRBV7-6 and TRBJ2-2, with D perhaps TRBD2 (6 bases). Germline assignment: CDR1 SGHVS and CDR2 FNYEAQ. V was clipped by 5 bases and J by 5 bases, with 18 bases between them. The CDR3 is 16 residues long. The CDR3 DNA reads TGTGCCAGCAGCCCCCGATTCAGTGGAGGGACCGGGGAGCTGTTTTTT. Translating it yields CASSPRFSGGTGELFF. Full variable domain (missing parts from reference TRBV7-6 and TRBJ2-2): GAGVSQSPRYKVTKRGQDVALRCDPISGHVSLYWYRQALGQGPEFLTYFNYEAQQDKSGLPNDRFSAERPEGSISTLTIQRTEQRDSAMYRCASSPRFSGGTGELFFGEGSRLTVL.

This CDR3 reads CASSLTGSAGLEAFF. The CDR3 bases are TGTGCCAGCAGCTTAACAGGGTCAGCGGGGCTCGAAGCTTTCTTT. This chain links TRBV11-2 with TRBJ1-1; maybe TRBD1 (6 bases). Looked up from germline, CDR1 is SGHAT and CDR2 is FQNNGV. The CDR3 is 15 amino acids. The V gene lost 2 bases and the J gene lost 8 bases, with 18 bases spanning the gap. Drawing the rest from reference TRBV11-2 and TRBJ1-1, the complete variable domain is EAGVAQSPRYKIIEKRQSVAFWCNPISGHATLYWYQQILGQGPKLLIQFQNNGVVDDSQLPKDRFSAERLKGVDSTLKIQPAKLEDSAVYLCASSLTGSAGLEAFFGQGTRLTVV.

This clone was detected a few times. The rearrangement joins TRBV28 to TRBJ1-2; TRBD1 is a possible D gene (6 bases). The V and J ends lost 5 bases and 2 bases respectively, with 12 bases between them. The length of the CDR3 is 14 residues. Germline V lookup: CDR1 MDHEN, CDR2 SYDVKM. The CDR3 DNA is TGTGCCAGCAGTCCGGGACAAATCAACTATGGCTACACCTTC. Its protein is CASSPGQINYGYTF.

This clone came up a few times. This sequence joins TRBV4-1 and TRBJ2-3; 8 nucleotides align to TRBD2. This CDR3 is built from 17 residues. The trim removed 0 bases at V and 2 bases at J, leaving 7 bases unmatched. The germline CDR1 and CDR2 sequences are MGHRA and YSYEKL. The CDR3 region is CASSQDQRGYTTDTQYF. The CDR3 nucleotides read TGCGCCAGCAGCCAAGATCAGCGGGGGTACACCACAGATACGCAGTATTTT.

This clone was counted once. The chain links TRBV7-2 to TRBJ1-2; possibly TRBD1 for D (6 bases). Germline V gene sequence: CDR1 SGHTA, CDR2 FQGNSA. Trimming removed 2 bases from V and 7 bases from J, with 17 bases in between. The CDR3 length is 15 residues. The CDR3 here is CASSLTGGVIGGYTF. The CDR3 nucleotides are TGTGCCAGCAGCTTAACGGGGGGCGTGATAGGTGGCTACACCTTC.

V usage is TRBV9 and J usage is TRBJ2-3; 13 bases are a match to TRBD2. The CDR3 is 16 amino acids. The germline CDR1 and CDR2 sequences are SGDLS and YYNGEE. V gave up 3 bases and J gave up 8 bases; unmatched junction bases: 9. Here the CDR3 DNA reads TGTGCCAGCAGCGGAAAGACTAGCGGGGGGCCTGCTACGCAGTATTTT. Translating it yields CASSGKTSGGPATQYF.

V usage is TRBV11-2 and J usage is TRBJ1-1; 11 nucleotides line up with TRBD1. Germline loops: CDR1 SGHAT, CDR2 FQNNGV. The CDR3 length is 18 residues. Unmatched junction bases numbered 12, after V lost 1 base and J lost 5 bases. CDR3 loop: CASSLVLYSGTGGTEAFF. The CDR3 nucleotides are TGTGCCAGCAGCTTAGTTCTGTATTCCGGGACAGGGGGAACTGAAGCTTTCTTT.

This clone has just one count. This chain connects TRBV19 to TRBJ2-5; perhaps TRBD2 as D (7 bases). Trimming removed 6 bases from V and 5 bases from J, with 16 bases in between. The germline gives CDR1 LNHDA, CDR2 SQIVND (reference sequence). The CDR3 has 14 residues. This chain's CDR3 is CASRVGGAEETQYF. Here the CDR3 DNA reads TGTGCCAGTAGAGTGGGGGGGGCCGAGGAGACCCAGTACTTC.

The V and J genes are TRBV25-1 and TRBJ1-3, with 10 nucleotides matching TRBD1. The CDR3 is made up of 16 amino acids. Germline lookup yields CDR1 MGHDK and CDR2 SYGVNS. V shed 6 bases, J shed 4 bases, and the junction held 9 bases outside the gene matches. The DNA for the CDR3 is TGTGCCAGCAGCGCCCTGGGACAGGGGACCGGAAACACCATATATTTT. It codes for CASSALGQGTGNTIYF.

V and J are TRBV5-1 and TRBJ1-6; D not resolved. CDR1 and CDR2 from the germline V gene are SGHRS and YFSETQ. CDR3 length: 16 amino acids. Between the trimmed V and J ends, which lost 3 bases and 8 bases, there was a span of 18 bases. As DNA, the CDR3 is TGCGCCAGCAGCTCCCAGTCGGGTTCTGTGGATTCACCCCTCCACTTT. This encodes CASSSQSGSVDSPLHF.

The J gene is TRBJ2-1, the V gene TRBV5-1; D might be TRBD2 (5 bases). The CDR3 totals 17 residues. CDR1 and CDR2 (germline): SGHRS, YFSETQ. Trimming pared 4 bases from V and 1 base from J, leaving 18 bases between. The CDR3 sequence is CASSTKWRGLSYNEQFF. The DNA for the CDR3 is TGCGCCAGCAGCACCAAATGGCGAGGGTTATCCTACAATGAGCAGTTCTTC.

V is TRBV21-1 and J is TRBJ1-2. TRBV21-1 represents a pseudogene. The CDR3 length is 10 residues. The DNA for the CDR3 is TGTGCCAGCACCCCGGAGGGCTACACCTTC. Protein product: CASTPEGYTF.

This chain joins TRBV30 and TRBJ2-7; 7 bases match TRBD1. Trimming removed 4 bases from V and 3 bases from J; junction bases left unmatched: 9. The CDR3 consists of 14 residues. Germline lookup yields CDR1 GTSNPN and CDR2 SVGIG (reference sequence). CDR3 sequence: CAWIHRDSDYEQYF. The CDR3 DNA is TGTGCCTGGATACACCGGGACAGTGACTACGAGCAGTACTTC.